The rows below give T cell receptor beta chains drawn from one sample of a study of human T cells and chemical hapten exposure. A single record per CDR3 protein comes from TCRdb applying MiXCR to the RACE reads. The sample contains 35,000 to 50,000 distinct CDR3 sequences, approximately 9.7% of which appear only once. The material sequenced was whole blood, taken in connection with sensitization to the hapten diphenylcyclopropenone (DPC). These receptors originate from a woman aged 30 to 39 with alopecia areata. Some clones in this sample may be carry-over from other donors' samples. Each CDR3 is given without its conserved first and last residue. Each record gives: clone size, V gene, CDR3 length, CDR3 protein. Size values are once, few and many counts, or a class for expanded clones, and some rows have none.

>-|TRBV6-1|12
ASSGGTGPNEQF
>-|TRBV29-1|10
SVEVASYEQY
>few|TRBV12-3/TRBV12-4|10
ASSVITDTQY
>many|TRBV4-2|11
ASSQQGRSGYT
>many|TRBV28|13
ASCIGPTNTGELF
>many|TRBV20-1|10
SGQGGTYEQY
>few|TRBV20-1|10
SATGTGGEQY
>many|TRBV7-2|13
ASSLGGRGTDTQY
>-|TRBV5-1|14
ASSRDLRTSGDEQF
>few|TRBV11-2|13
ASRSAAGGTDTQY
>many|TRBV14|11
ASSYWTGDEQY
>few|TRBV13|14
ASSTAGTGIFNEQF
>many|TRBV6-6|11
ASSQVRVPEAF
>many|TRBV7-8|11
ASETGQGYEQY
>many|TRBV12-3/TRBV12-4|18
ASSTGLAGGQLRNTGELF
>few|TRBV28|14
ASRERQGAAKNIQY
>medium-sized|TRBV12-3/TRBV12-4|9
ASSFGGEAF
>-|TRBV19|13
ASSRDRETYNEQF